Listed here are 17 T cell receptor beta chains from one sample, sequenced in a study of CD8 T cells in Susac syndrome. Random-hexamer reverse transcription was applied to about 0.45 to 1 ug RNA. Using its own MiXCR run on the immunoSEQ multiplex PCR reads, TCRdb lists one record per CDR3 protein. The table has some 300,000 distinct CDR3 sequences, 75% to 90% seen once. Sequencing was carried out using CD8+ T cells from PBMCs. The receptor source for this set is a human donor with multiple sclerosis.

V usage is TRBV2 and J usage is TRBJ2-7; the D gene is possibly TRBD1 (6 bases). There are 14 residues in the CDR3. The germline gives CDR1 SNHLY, CDR2 FYNNEI. V was clipped by 3 bases and J by 4 bases, with 13 bases between them. Written as DNA, the CDR3 is TGTGCCAGCAGTGACTCAGGGGCTTGGTACGAGCAGTACTTC. It specifies CASSDSGAWYEQYF. Together with reference TRBV2 and TRBJ2-7, the CDR3 gives the full variable domain: EPEVTQTPSHQVTQMGQEVILRCVPISNHLYFYWYRQILGQKVEFLVSFYNNEISEKSEIFDDQFSVERPDGSNFTLKIRSTKLEDSAMYFCASSDSGAWYEQYFGPGTRLTVT.

V gene TRBV27 combines with J gene TRBJ1-4; D possibly corresponds to TRBD1 (6 bases). Germline V gives CDR1 MNHEY, CDR2 SMNVEV (reference sequence). The length of the CDR3 is 16 residues. V gave up 5 bases and J gave up 0 bases, with 13 bases separating them. Written as DNA, the CDR3 is TGTGCCAGCAGTCCGGGGACACCGGCAACTAATGAAAAACTGTTTTTT. It translates to CASSPGTPATNEKLFF.

The chain combines TRBV18 with TRBJ2-1; D possibly corresponds to TRBD1 (6 bases). The CDR3 has 12 amino acids. Germline lookup yields CDR1 KGHSH and CDR2 LQKENI. The V end was cut by 4 bases, the J end by 10 bases, with 11 bases between. Here the CDR3 DNA reads TGTGCCAGCTCACAGGACAGACCAGAGCAGTTCTTC. The encoded protein is CASSQDRPEQFF. The variable domain in full, completed from reference TRBV18 and TRBJ2-1, reads NAGVMQNPRHLVRRRGQEARLRCSPMKGHSHVYWYRQLPEEGLKFMVYLQKENIIDESGMPKERFSAEFPKEGPSILRIQQVVRGDSAAYFCASSQDRPEQFFGPGTRLTVL.

The CDR3 here is CASRNAGMTYEQYF. CDR3 nucleotide sequence: TGTGCCAGCAGAAACGCCGGGATGACCTACGAGCAGTACTTC. This sequence joins TRBV6-5 and TRBJ2-7; perhaps TRBD2 as D (5 bases). V was pared by 6 bases and J by 2 bases, with 14 bases between. This CDR3 spans 14 amino acids. Per the germline V gene, CDR1 is MNHEY and CDR2 is SVGAGI.

The chain has TRBV11-1 and TRBJ2-5; TRBD1 matches at 8 bases. The CDR3 length is 16 residues. Losses at the gene ends were 3 bases for V and 5 bases for J; bases not matched to a gene: 11. The V gene's germline CDR1 is SGHAT and CDR2 FQDESV (reference sequence). The CDR3 loop reads CASSLLQGAEGETQYF. CDR3 sequence (DNA): TGTGCCAGCAGCTTGCTTCAGGGGGCTGAAGGGGAGACCCAGTACTTC. Complete variable domain (other parts from reference TRBV11-1 and TRBJ2-5): EAEVAQSPRYKITEKSQAVAFWCDPISGHATLYWYRQILGQGPELLVQFQDESVVDDSQLPKDRFSAERLKGVDSTLKIQPAELGDSAMYLCASSLLQGAEGETQYFGPGTRLLVL.

The V gene is TRBV27, the J gene TRBJ2-1, with D tentatively TRBD2 (5 bases). The CDR3 spans 12 residues. Germline lookup yields CDR1 MNHEY and CDR2 SMNVEV (reference sequence). V lost 1 base to trimming and J lost 9 bases, with 7 bases between them. For the CDR3, the DNA is TGTGCCAGCAGTTTATACGGGGTTGAGCAGTTCTTC. It specifies CASSLYGVEQFF.

CDR3 DNA: TGTGCCAGCAGCCTAATACTCGACAGATTCCAAGAGACCCAGTACTTC. Its protein product is CASSLILDRFQETQYF. V and J are TRBV3-1 and TRBJ2-5, with D possibly matching TRBD1 (5 bases). Trimming removed 4 bases at V and 1 base at J, with 16 bases between. The V gene's germline CDR1 is LGHDT and CDR2 YNNKEL (reference sequence). The CDR3 sequence is 16 residues long.

This clonotype was observed once. The J gene is TRBJ2-1, the V gene TRBV3-1, with D hard to call. V dropped 2 bases and J dropped 6 bases, with 5 bases sitting between them. Germline V gene data show CDR1 as LGHDT and CDR2 as YNNKEL (reference sequence). The length of the CDR3 is 12 residues. The CDR3 DNA sequence: TGTGCCAGCAGCCAATCCCCCAATGAGCAGTTCTTC. It yields the protein CASSQSPNEQFF.

The chain employs TRBV11-2 and TRBJ2-7; no firm D call. In germline, CDR1 is SGHAT, CDR2 FQNNGV. The CDR3 covers 13 residues. Between the trimmed V and J ends, which lost 5 bases and 2 bases, there was a span of 10 bases. The CDR3 coding sequence is TGTGCCAGCAGCATCGGACGGGCCTACGAGCAGTACTTC. It encodes CASSIGRAYEQYF.

The chain uses TRBV5-5 and TRBJ2-1; 8 bases line up with TRBD2. V gave up 3 bases and J gave up 7 bases; unmatched junction bases: 9. Germline CDR1 reads SGHKS; CDR2 reads YYEKEE (reference sequence). CDR3 size: 15 residues. The DNA for the CDR3 is TGTGCCAGCAGCTCTGGGACTAGTCGGGGGAATGAGCAGTTCTTC. It translates to CASSSGTSRGNEQFF.

The chain links TRBV24-1 to TRBJ2-1; 13 bases agree with TRBD2. Germline V CDR1 and CDR2: KGHDR, SFDVKD. This CDR3 spans 15 amino acids. Trimming at V came to 6 bases and at J to 7 bases, leaving 5 bases not matched to a gene. Here the CDR3 reads CATSRGLAGENEQFF. Here the CDR3 DNA reads TGTGCCACCAGTAGAGGACTAGCGGGAGAAAATGAGCAGTTCTTC.

This chain connects TRBV7-3 to TRBJ2-3, with TRBD2 as a possible D gene (5 bases). CDR1 SGHTA and CDR2 FQGTGA come from the germline V gene. CDR3 length: 15 amino acids. Trimming took 4 bases from V and 0 from J, leaving 11 bases between them. CDR3 nucleotides: TGTGCCAGCAGCTCCTCTAGCCTTAGCACAGATACGCAGTATTTT. Its translation: CASSSSSLSTDTQYF.

This clonotype was found a few times. The chain employs TRBV5-4 and TRBJ2-1; perhaps D is TRBD1 or TRBD2 (5 bases each). This CDR3 has 14 amino acids. V was trimmed by 0 bases and J by 8 bases, leaving 12 bases between them. Germline-derived CDR1 and CDR2 are SGHNT and YYREEE (reference sequence). CDR3 DNA: TGTGCCAGCAGCTTGGCCGGGCAGGGACATGAGCAGTTCTTC. This gives the protein CASSLAGQGHEQFF.

This chain connects TRBV13 to TRBJ2-7; 9 bases are shared with TRBD2. V dropped 2 bases and J dropped 2; count of bases not matched to a gene: 4. CDR1 is PRHDT, CDR2 FYEKMQ, per germline (reference sequence). This CDR3 is built from 15 residues. CDR3 coding DNA: TGTGCCAGCAGCTTATTCTCTAGCGGGACCTACGAGCAGTACTTC. This encodes CASSLFSSGTYEQYF.

In its sample, this clonotype was seen once. The chain joins TRBV6-5 to TRBJ2-1; 12 positions agree with TRBD2. V lost 2 bases and J lost 9; bases outside the gene matches: 5. Germline V gene sequence: CDR1 MNHEY, CDR2 SVGAGI. This CDR3 has 15 amino acids. The CDR3 DNA reads as TGTGCCAGCAGTTACCAAGCTAGCGGGAGGGTTGAGCAGTTCTTC. This sequence encodes CASSYQASGRVEQFF.

V is TRBV5-6 and J is TRBJ2-5; 8 positions agree with TRBD1. CDR1 is SGHDT, CDR2 YYEEEE, per germline. Unmatched junction bases numbered 9, after V lost 5 bases and J lost 3 bases. This CDR3 contains 15 residues. CDR3: CASRTWTGSEETQYF. CDR3 bases: TGTGCCAGCAGGACTTGGACAGGGTCCGAAGAGACCCAGTACTTC.

J is TRBJ2-7 and V is TRBV30, with 7 bases identical to TRBD2. Looked up from germline, CDR1 is GTSNPN and CDR2 is SVGIG (reference sequence). J lost 0 bases, V lost 5 bases, and 4 bases had no gene match. This CDR3 spans 13 amino acids. The CDR3 region is CAWAASGSYEQYF. The CDR3 DNA reads TGTGCCTGGGCTGCTAGCGGCTCCTACGAGCAGTACTTC.